This is a list of T cell receptor beta chains from one sample in a study of T cell responses to AZD1222 COVID-19 vaccine. Repertoires were generated with immunoSEQ multiplex PCR, while TCRdb's copy carries only in-frame clones and drops some. The sample lists roughly 150,000 clones, about 87% occurring once. The material sequenced was peripheral blood, taken 28 days after the second AZD1222 dose. The source of these receptors is an adult who received the AZD1222 COVID-19 vaccine. Each CDR3 is given without its conserved first and last residue.

TRBV6-5	TRBJ2-2	ASVNGQGTGELF
TRBV19	TRBJ2-2	ASSLKGISNTGELF
TRBV5-6	TRBJ1-2	ASSLQGSEGYT
TRBV7-8	TRBJ1-2	ASSSKGARYGYT
TRBV10-3	TRBJ1-3	AIRPLDSRSGNTIY
TRBV5-6	TRBJ2-3	ASSGQLDTQY
TRBV7-2	TRBJ1-1	ASSLSPIFRAGTEAF
TRBV5-4	TRBJ2-3	ASSLGTSGRNTQY
TRBV5-1	TRBJ2-1	ASSGASGRASYNEQF
TRBV6-2/TRBV6-3	TRBJ2-7	ASSYSGGEQY
TRBV20-1	TRBJ2-1	SAATADEQF
TRBV4-3	TRBJ1-2	ASSQDRGHGYT
TRBV15	TRBJ1-1	ATSRDRANTEAF
TRBV3-1/TRBV3-2	TRBJ1-2	ASSQDRVGDYGYT
TRBV5-1	TRBJ1-6	ASSLGSWDSPLH
TRBV10-3	TRBJ2-3	AISDGVAGMTDTQY
TRBV6-2/TRBV6-3	TRBJ2-7	ASSGTGGRYEQY
TRBV18	TRBJ1-1	ASSMQGASEAF
TRBV6-2/TRBV6-3	TRBJ2-7	ASSSTGTAYEQY
TRBV28	TRBJ2-5	ATGQGHQETQY
TRBV5-6	TRBJ2-7	ASSLSGRTNYEQY
TRBV2	TRBJ1-1	ASSPMGAGNTEAF
TRBV20-1	TRBJ1-4	SARRGEKLF
TRBV28	TRBJ1-5	ASSLVTIGAQH
TRBV9	TRBJ1-3	ASSVAGAHTGTIY
TRBV3-1/TRBV3-2	TRBJ1-1	ASSQEPGQGARAF
TRBV5-5	TRBJ1-5	ASSLMGGNSNQPQH
TRBV19	TRBJ2-1	ASAGTSGRVEQF
TRBV5-4	TRBJ1-4	ASSYAGRNEKLF
TRBV3-1/TRBV3-2	TRBJ2-1	ASSHSGTSYKEQF
TRBV7-2	TRBJ1-6	ASSLVGRSSPLH
TRBV11-2	TRBJ1-4	ASNLGATNEKLF
TRBV15	TRBJ2-2	ATSRGGARESGELF
TRBV24-1	TRBJ2-1	ATSDPGRQGEQF
TRBV2	TRBJ2-1	ASTPSGRAYNEQF
TRBV5-1	TRBJ2-3	ASTPLAGGPDTQY
TRBV5-5	TRBJ2-5	ASSDGQGVAGIRETQY
TRBV18	TRBJ1-6	ASSPRDSQSPLH
TRBV6-1	TRBJ2-3	ATGEWTDTQY
TRBV9	TRBJ2-2	ASTETGGNTGELF
TRBV2	TRBJ2-7	ASSSPGRGLYEQY
TRBV5-6	TRBJ1-5	ASSVRDGLSNQPQH
TRBV14	TRBJ2-5	ASSQDGRGFQETQY
TRBV6-5	TRBJ1-5	ASSYGRGNQPQH
TRBV18	TRBJ1-2	ASSPGGGRNYGYT
TRBV2	TRBJ1-5	ASSERVRNQPQH
TRBV21-1	TRBJ1-5	ASSMGLAAKRGNQPQH
TRBV28	TRBJ2-3	ASSLGGQGGDTQY
TRBV7-9	TRBJ2-7	ASSLGKIHFAEQY
TRBV7-2	TRBJ1-3	ASSSGLGMDTIY